This entry concerns a single TCR beta chain. The antigen is not known. This record belongs to a study of CD8+ T cells in alopecia areata. Study-wide results and caveats: Clonality in lesional scalp, especially alopecia totalis/universalis, exceeded that of normal scalp. Unlike in mice, where it was clearer, TCR sharing across patients was less clear, possibly HLA-related.

T lymphocytes (CD4+ and CD8+) were sorted from PBMCs. The V end lost 1 base, the J end lost 4 bases, and 6 bases lay between the germline ends. CDR1 and CDR2 from the germline V gene are SGHRS and YFSETQ. The length of the CDR3 is 13 residues. Sequencing templates came from extracted RNA that was reverse transcribed into cDNA. The method was immunoSEQ multiplex PCR; TCRdb's version includes in-frame clones alone and lacks a portion of them. The repertoire holds about 200,000 clones, about 61% seen once, with approximately 4.9% in the top ten. The V gene is TRBV5-1, the J gene TRBJ2-1, with D uncertain. The TCR was taken from a human donor in good health. What was sequenced was CD8+ T cells sorted from blood. The CDR3 is CASSLQRYNEQFF. In DNA, the CDR3 is TGCGCCAGCAGCTTGCAACGGTACAATGAGCAGTTCTTC. Full variable domain (missing parts from reference TRBV5-1 and TRBJ2-1): KAGVTQTPRYLIKTRGQQVTLSCSPISGHRSVSWYQQTPGQGLQFLFEYFSETQRNKGNFPGRFSGRQFSNSRSEMNVSTLELGDSALYLCASSLQRYNEQFFGPGTRLTVL.